What follows are 24 T cell receptor beta chains derived from one specimen sequenced in a study of cytotoxic CD8 clonotypes in ibrutinib-treated CLL. The assay was immunoSEQ multiplex PCR, and TCRdb's table has in-frame clones only and misses some. Seen here are 95,000 to 100,000 clones, roughly 80% observed once, and the top ten hold 25% to 35%. The specimen comprised PBMCs, sampled after 12 months of ibrutinib treatment. These receptors originate from a human donor with chronic lymphocytic leukemia.

The chain recombines TRBV7-2 with TRBJ2-1, with TRBD1 matching over 9 bases. Germline CDR1 reads SGHTA; CDR2 reads FQGNSA. This CDR3 has 15 amino acids. Losses at the gene ends were 4 bases for V and 7 bases for J; bases not matched to a gene: 8. CDR3 DNA: TGTGCCAGCAGCTACCGGGACAGGGTTCGTAATGAGCAGTTCTTC. It specifies CASSYRDRVRNEQFF.

CDR3 DNA sequence: TGCGCCAGCAGCCCCTTGACGGTACAAGAGACCCAGTACTTC. Encoded protein: CASSPLTVQETQYF. The genes are TRBV5-1 and TRBJ2-5; D remains ambiguous. The CDR3 has 14 residues. Germline V gene lookup returns CDR1 SGHRS and CDR2 YFSETQ. The V end lost 4 bases, the J end lost 2 bases, and 12 bases lay between the germline ends.

CDR3 loop: CASQGGTGANVLTF. DNA of the CDR3: TGTGCCAGCCAAGGGGGAACTGGGGCCAACGTCCTGACTTTC. This chain links TRBV2 with TRBJ2-6, with D possibly matching TRBD1 (6 bases). The V end lost 8 bases, the J end lost 2 bases, and 10 bases lay between the germline ends. The CDR3 is made up of 14 amino acids. CDR1 SNHLY and CDR2 FYNNEI come from the germline V gene.

The chain uses TRBV5-4 and TRBJ2-5; D is ambiguous. V was cut by 0 bases and J by 5 bases, with 8 bases left in between. Germline-derived CDR1 and CDR2 are SGHNT and YYREEE (reference sequence). The CDR3 consists of 13 residues. In DNA, the CDR3 is TGTGCCAGCAGCTTGGCCCTCGGCGAGACCCAGTACTTC. Translating it yields CASSLALGETQYF. Based on the CDR3 plus reference TRBV5-4 and TRBJ2-5, the full variable domain is ETGVTQSPTHLIKTRGQQVTLRCSSQSGHNTVSWYQQALGQGPQFIFQYYREEENGRGNFPPRFSGLQFPNYSSELNVNALELDDSALYLCASSLALGETQYFGPGTRLLVL.

V is TRBV6-5 and J is TRBJ2-3; TRBD1 aligns across 10 bases. The CDR3 loop spans 15 amino acids. Per germline, CDR1 MNHEY and CDR2 SVGAGI. The V gene end was trimmed by 2 bases and the J gene end by 5 bases; junction bases not matched to a gene: 4. The CDR3 here is CASSYPDRGKDTQYF. Written as DNA, the CDR3 is TGTGCCAGCAGTTACCCGGACAGGGGGAAAGATACGCAGTATTTT.

This sequence joins TRBV29-1 and TRBJ2-3; the match to TRBD2 covers 9 bases. Trimming cost V 7 bases and J 1 base; bases outside gene matches: 3. The germline V gene has CDR1 SQVTM and CDR2 ANQGSEA. This CDR3 comprises 13 residues. The CDR3 loop reads CSAVAGGTDTQYF. Here the CDR3 DNA reads TGCAGCGCTGTAGCGGGGGGCACAGATACGCAGTATTTT.

The chain links TRBV4-2 to TRBJ2-3, with 8 nucleotides matching TRBD2. V lost 4 bases and J lost 1; bases outside the gene matches: 10. The CDR3 covers 17 residues. Germline CDR1 and CDR2: LGHNA and YNFKEQ. The CDR3 sequence is CASSLNSGGKGTDTQYF. CDR3 coding DNA: TGTGCCAGCAGCCTAAACTCGGGGGGGAAAGGCACAGATACGCAGTATTTT.

This sequence joins TRBV19 and TRBJ2-7; weak D call: TRBD2 (6 bases). CDR3 size: 11 residues. Trimming pared 8 bases from V and 7 bases from J, leaving 12 bases between. Germline V gene sequence: CDR1 LNHDA, CDR2 SQIVND (reference sequence). The chain's CDR3 is CASRGGLEQYF. In DNA, the CDR3 is TGTGCCAGTCGCGGAGGGCTGGAGCAGTACTTC.

Details on this clone: At one of its ends the junction is not consistent with the germline gene, which may arise from a read error. The gene calls are TRBV4-3 and TRBJ2-1, with D maybe TRBD2 (5 bases). CDR3 length: 16 residues. CDR1 is LGHNA, CDR2 YSLEER, per germline. The CDR3 nucleotides read TGCGCCAGCAGCCAAGATCTCACGGACTCCTTCAATGAGCAGTTCTTC. It encodes CASSQDLTDSFNEQFF.

The chain uses TRBV11-3 and TRBJ1-6; D possibly corresponds to TRBD1 (5 bases). The CDR3 runs to 18 residues. Deletions cut 1 base from V and 0 bases from J, with 13 bases between. The germline V gene has CDR1 SGHNT and CDR2 YENEEA. For the CDR3, the DNA is TGTGCCAGCAGCTTAGCTGGGGACGCATCCTCCTATAATTCACCCCTCCACTTT. Protein: CASSLAGDASSYNSPLHF.

The chain joins TRBV4-2 to TRBJ2-3, with TRBD1 as a possible D gene (7 bases). With 1 base removed from V and 3 bases from J, the gap between germline ends came to 14 bases. The germline CDR1 and CDR2 sequences are LGHNA and YNFKEQ. This CDR3 contains 16 residues. CDR3 amino acids: CASSQGRGRGTDTQYF. The CDR3 coding sequence is TGTGCCAGCAGCCAAGGGCGGGGCAGGGGGACAGATACGCAGTATTTT.

The rearrangement joins TRBV19 to TRBJ2-7; 8 bases align to TRBD1. The junction had 9 bases not matched to a gene; V was cut back by 5 bases and J by 3 bases. Germline assignment: CDR1 LNHDA and CDR2 SQIVND (reference sequence). The CDR3 sequence is 15 residues long. The CDR3 bases are TGTGCCAGTAGTCCCGGCGGGACAGGATTCTACGAGCAGTACTTC. Its protein product is CASSPGGTGFYEQYF.

The chain is built from TRBV6-6 and TRBJ2-5, with TRBD1 matching over 7 bases. The length of the CDR3 is 14 residues. From germline, CDR1 is MNHNY and CDR2 SVGAGI (reference sequence). V shed 6 bases and J 2 bases; nucleotides not matched to a gene: 6. The CDR3 nucleotides are TGTGCCAGCAGGCCACCGGGACAGCAAGAGACCCAGTACTTC. It translates to CASRPPGQQETQYF.

The rearrangement joins TRBV6-1 to TRBJ2-7, with D possibly being TRBD2 (6 bases). This CDR3 has 15 residues. CDR1 MNHNS and CDR2 SASEGT come from the germline V gene. V was clipped by 2 bases and J by 0 bases, with 11 bases between them. The CDR3 nucleotides are TGTGCCAGCAGTGAACCGGGACTGAGCTCCTACGAGCAGTACTTC. This codes for CASSEPGLSSYEQYF.

The chain carries TRBV20-1 and TRBJ2-7; TRBD1 matches at 8 bases. Germline CDR1 DFQATT, CDR2 SNEGSKA (reference sequence). The CDR3 covers 11 residues. V shed 5 bases and J 6 bases; nucleotides not matched to a gene: 3. CDR3 sequence: CSALTGGEQYF. In DNA, the CDR3 is TGCAGTGCTCTTACAGGGGGCGAGCAGTACTTC.

The chain recombines TRBV7-2 with TRBJ1-2, with D maybe TRBD1 (6 bases). Germline V gene lookup returns CDR1 SGHTA and CDR2 FQGNSA. Trimming removed 4 bases at V and 1 base at J, with 7 bases between. The CDR3 is 13 residues long. The DNA for the CDR3 is TGTGCCAGCAGCTCGGACAGTAACTATGGCTACACCTTC. Its translation: CASSSDSNYGYTF. Full variable domain (remainder filled in from reference TRBV7-2 and TRBJ1-2): GAGVSQSPSNKVTEKGKDVELRCDPISGHTALYWYRQSLGQGLEFLIYFQGNSAPDKSGLPSDRFSAERTGGSVSTLTIQRTQQEDSAVYLCASSSDSNYGYTFGSGTRLTVV.

V gene TRBV14 combines with J gene TRBJ2-5; D is uncertain. The ends were cut back, 1 base at V and 4 bases at J, with 4 bases in the middle. Germline V gene lookup returns CDR1 SGHDN and CDR2 FVKESK. This CDR3 comprises 12 residues. The CDR3: CASSQGRETQYF. The DNA for the CDR3 is TGTGCCAGCAGCCAAGGACGAGAGACCCAGTACTTC.

The V and J genes are TRBV5-8 and TRBJ1-3; D is ambiguous. Trimming removed 0 bases from V and 0 bases from J, with 13 bases in between. Germline V gene data show CDR1 as SGHTS and CDR2 as YDEGEE. This CDR3 contains 17 residues. CDR3 sequence (DNA): TGTGCCAGCAGCTTGGATGTTGGAGATTTCTCTGGAAACACCATATATTTT. Amino acid sequence: CASSLDVGDFSGNTIYF.

Concerning this clone: A far larger clone is off by one base, so a read error is likely. The sample contains more than one DNA sequence encoding this CDR3. V is TRBV5-6 and J is TRBJ1-4, with TRBD1 as a possible D gene (5 bases). Germline V lookup: CDR1 SGHDT, CDR2 YYEEEE. The length of the CDR3 is 16 residues. V was pared by 4 bases and J by 6 bases, with 19 bases between. The CDR3, as DNA: TGTGCCAGCAGCAGGGCAGGCGGGGGGGAAGATGAAAAACTGTTTTTT. Its protein is CASSRAGGGEDEKLFF.

This chain uses TRBV28 with TRBJ1-1; no clear D gene. The V end was cut by 7 bases, the J end by 11 bases, with 14 bases between. CDR3 length: 11 residues. Germline V gene lookup returns CDR1 MDHEN and CDR2 SYDVKM. DNA for the CDR3: TGTGCCAGCATAGGAAGGGAGTTTGCTTTCTTT. It codes for CASIGREFAFF.

The V and J genes are TRBV10-3 and TRBJ2-2, with D uncertain. This CDR3 comprises 14 residues. V lost 2 bases to trimming and J lost 3 bases, with 7 bases between them. Germline-derived CDR1 and CDR2 are ENHRY and SYGVKD. The CDR3 is CAISERPDTGELFF. The CDR3 DNA follows: TGTGCCATCAGTGAGCGGCCAGACACCGGGGAGCTGTTTTTT.

In this sample, this clone turned up a few times. The chain has TRBV4-2 and TRBJ2-1; D possibly uses TRBD1 or TRBD2 (6 bases each). V lost 1 base to trimming and J lost 2 bases, with 9 bases between them. CDR3 length: 15 residues. Germline V gene data show CDR1 as LGHNA and CDR2 as YNFKEQ. The CDR3, as DNA: TGTGCCAGCAGCCAAGCGGGGGCGCCCTACAATGAGCAGTTCTTC. Translated: CASSQAGAPYNEQFF.

The genes are TRBV7-2 and TRBJ2-1; D uncertain. The CDR3 covers 12 residues. The germline V and J ends were trimmed by 5 bases and 12 bases, with 14 bases remaining between them. Germline loops: CDR1 SGHTA, CDR2 FQGNSA. The CDR3 here is CASSTAPTVQFF. As DNA, the CDR3 is TGTGCCAGCAGCACCGCCCCTACGGTGCAGTTCTTC. Full variable domain (remainder filled in from reference TRBV7-2 and TRBJ2-1): GAGVSQSPSNKVTEKGKDVELRCDPISGHTALYWYRQSLGQGLEFLIYFQGNSAPDKSGLPSDRFSAERTGGSVSTLTIQRTQQEDSAVYLCASSTAPTVQFFGPGTRLTVL.

The V gene is TRBV6-1, the J gene TRBJ2-1; perhaps TRBD1 as D (6 bases). Germline V gene lookup returns CDR1 MNHNS and CDR2 SASEGT. V was shortened by 4 bases and J by 6 bases, with 10 bases between the two germline ends. CDR3 length: 13 amino acids. This CDR3 is CASSATGSNEQFF. CDR3 DNA: TGTGCCAGCAGTGCGACAGGTAGCAATGAGCAGTTCTTC.